These 24 T cell receptor beta chains originate from one sample sequenced in a study of blood T cell repertoires in COVID-19. Generated by immunoSEQ multiplex PCR, the TCRdb table keeps only in-frame clones and is missing some. The table shows some 140,000 clones, with nearly 80% occurring only once. Sequences were obtained from peripheral blood. The receptors shown here come from an elderly man with acute or convalescent COVID-19.

The gene calls are TRBV6-1 and TRBJ1-1, with 7 bases aligning to TRBD1. V lost 3 bases, J lost 5 bases, and 6 bases stayed unmatched. This CDR3 has 14 amino acids. CDR1 and CDR2 from the germline V gene are MNHNS and SASEGT. The CDR3 sequence is CASSEVDRDTEAFF. Here the CDR3 DNA reads TGTGCCAGCAGTGAGGTAGACAGGGATACTGAAGCTTTCTTT.

The V call is TRBV6-5, the J call TRBJ2-7; D perhaps matches TRBD1 (6 bases). CDR3 length: 12 residues. V was trimmed by 6 bases and J by 3 bases, leaving 9 bases between them. Germline V gene sequence: CDR1 MNHEY, CDR2 SVGAGI. The CDR3 reads CASSIQGYEQYV. Written as DNA, the CDR3 is TGTGCCAGCAGCATACAGGGCTACGAGCAGTACGTC.

The chain carries TRBV10-3 and TRBJ1-1; TRBD1 matches 7 bases. Germline V CDR1 and CDR2: ENHRY, SYGVKD. V lost 6 bases, J lost 4 bases, and 8 bases stayed unmatched. The CDR3 runs 14 residues. CDR3 in amino acids: CAISGRGLGTEAFF. CDR3 nucleotide sequence: TGTGCCATCAGCGGGAGGGGGCTGGGCACTGAAGCTTTCTTT.

This rearrangement joins TRBV28 to TRBJ2-5; 7 positions agree with TRBD2. Germline lookup yields CDR1 MDHEN and CDR2 SYDVKM. This CDR3 is built from 13 residues. Trimming cost V 5 bases and J 7 bases; bases outside gene matches: 7. The CDR3 DNA follows: TGTGCCAGCAGTCAGGGACTAATGGGGACCCAGTACTTC. Translated: CASSQGLMGTQYF.

This clone has just a few counts. The chain links TRBV7-2 to TRBJ2-3, with 7 bases that match TRBD2. V trimming: 1 base; J trimming: 2 bases; junction bases outside the gene matches: 0. This CDR3 contains 14 residues. Germline V gives CDR1 SGHTA, CDR2 FQGNSA. The CDR3 DNA follows: TGTGCCAGCAGCTTAGGACTAGCCACAGATACGCAGTATTTT. Translating gives CASSLGLATDTQYF.

The genes are TRBV19 and TRBJ1-1, with a weak D call TRBD1 (5 bases). The germline CDR1 and CDR2 sequences are LNHDA and SQIVND (reference sequence). The ends were cut back, 7 bases at V and 0 bases at J, with 15 bases in the middle. The length of the CDR3 is 15 residues. Here the CDR3 DNA reads TGTGCCAGTACTTACGACAGTCGCATGAACACTGAAGCTTTCTTT. Translated: CASTYDSRMNTEAFF. Using reference TRBV19 and TRBJ1-1 for the parts outside the CDR3, the full variable domain is DGGITQSPKYLFRKEGQNVTLSCEQNLNHDAMYWYRQDPGQGLRLIYYSQIVNDFQKGDIAEGYSVSREKKESFPLTVTSAQKNPTAFYLCASTYDSRMNTEAFFGQGTRLTVV.

The genes are TRBV25-1 and TRBJ1-2, with D possibly matching TRBD1 (5 bases). V was trimmed by 2 bases and J by 4 bases, leaving 14 bases between them. The CDR3 loop spans 15 amino acids. Germline V gene lookup returns CDR1 MGHDK and CDR2 SYGVNS. The CDR3 DNA is TGTGCCAGCAGTGAAGGGGCCGCAATTTCCTATGGCTACACCTTC. As protein: CASSEGAAISYGYTF.

V is TRBV7-8 and J is TRBJ2-3, with D tentatively TRBD2 (5 bases). The CDR3 is made up of 14 amino acids. Germline lookup yields CDR1 SGHVS and CDR2 FQNEAQ. V was pared by 0 bases and J by 4 bases, with 8 bases between. The CDR3 is CASSLARVPDTQYF. In DNA form, the CDR3 reads TGTGCCAGCAGCTTAGCGAGGGTACCAGATACGCAGTATTTT.

V usage is TRBV7-9 and J usage is TRBJ2-3; D not certain. CDR3 length: 14 residues. V lost 1 base and J 0 bases, leaving 5 bases between the germline ends. Germline CDR1 and CDR2: SEHNR and FQNEAQ (reference sequence). This CDR3 is CASSLGLSTDTQYF. The CDR3 coding sequence is TGTGCCAGCAGCTTAGGACTCAGCACAGATACGCAGTATTTT.

The chain joins TRBV5-4 to TRBJ2-1; 9 bases align to TRBD2. The CDR3 extends over 15 amino acids. The germline gives CDR1 SGHNT, CDR2 YYREEE (reference sequence). V lost 0 bases to trimming and J lost 6 bases; unmatched junction nucleotides: 4. The CDR3 DNA is TGTGCCAGCAGCTTGGGTCTAGCGGGGAGCAATGAGCAGTTCTTC. Translated, it gives CASSLGLAGSNEQFF.

This clone was detected once. Written as DNA, the CDR3 is TGTGCCAGCAGCTTCCGGGTCACAATACAGGCTGATACGCAGTATTTT. It translates to CASSFRVTIQADTQYF. The chain recombines TRBV7-9 with TRBJ2-3; a weak D match, TRBD1 (5 bases). Germline V gene lookup returns CDR1 SEHNR and CDR2 FQNEAQ (reference sequence). V was shortened by 3 bases and J by 6 bases, with 19 bases between the two germline ends. This CDR3 region has 16 residues.

The chain carries TRBV2 and TRBJ1-5, with no clear D. Trimming stripped 6 bases from V and 3 bases from J, with 15 bases between. From germline, CDR1 is SNHLY and CDR2 FYNNEI. This CDR3 spans 15 amino acids. CDR3 protein: CASRKHDGINQPQHF. The CDR3 DNA is TGTGCCAGCAGGAAACACGACGGGATCAATCAGCCCCAGCATTTT. Full variable domain (rest looked up from reference TRBV2 and TRBJ1-5): EPEVTQTPSHQVTQMGQEVILRCVPISNHLYFYWYRQILGQKVEFLVSFYNNEISEKSEIFDDQFSVERPDGSNFTLKIRSTKLEDSAMYFCASRKHDGINQPQHFGDGTRLSIL.

This rearrangement joins TRBV6-5 to TRBJ2-5; D is possibly TRBD2 (5 bases). CDR1 and CDR2 from the germline V gene are MNHEY and SVGAGI. CDR3 size: 14 residues. V was clipped by 0 bases and J by 5 bases, with 10 bases between them. As DNA, the CDR3 is TGTGCCAGCAGTTACTCGCGGGTTATGGAGACCCAGTACTTC. Its translation is CASSYSRVMETQYF.

This clone came up many times. The chain employs TRBV27 and TRBJ2-7; the match to TRBD1 covers 8 bases. The trim removed 4 bases at V and 1 base at J, leaving 6 bases unmatched. Germline V gene data show CDR1 as MNHEY and CDR2 as SMNVEV (reference sequence). The CDR3 has 15 residues. The DNA for the CDR3 is TGTGCCAGCAGTTCCGGGACAGGACTTTCCTACGAGCAGTACTTC. Its translation is CASSSGTGLSYEQYF.

The chain combines TRBV5-3 with TRBJ1-6, with D perhaps TRBD1 (5 bases). TRBV5-3 is an ORF for which the function is uncertain. This CDR3 contains 18 residues. V lost 0 bases, J lost 0 bases, and 13 bases lay in between. The CDR3 DNA sequence: TGTGCCAGAAGCTTGGTAGGGGTCTCTAGCTCCTATAATTCACCCCTCCACTTT. It yields the protein CARSLVGVSSSYNSPLHF.

The chain links TRBV11-2 to TRBJ2-5; 8 bases map to TRBD2. Germline V CDR1 and CDR2: SGHAT, FQNNGV. V lost 2 bases to trimming and J lost 1 base; unmatched junction nucleotides: 6. The CDR3 has 16 residues. The CDR3 sequence: CASSLLGGGSQETQYF. The CDR3 DNA is TGTGCCAGCAGCTTACTGGGCGGGGGGTCCCAAGAGACCCAGTACTTC. Full variable domain (missing parts from reference TRBV11-2 and TRBJ2-5): EAGVAQSPRYKIIEKRQSVAFWCNPISGHATLYWYQQILGQGPKLLIQFQNNGVVDDSQLPKDRFSAERLKGVDSTLKIQPAKLEDSAVYLCASSLLGGGSQETQYFGPGTRLLVL.

The chain uses TRBV5-1 and TRBJ2-3; 10 nucleotides match TRBD2. Germline-derived CDR1 and CDR2 are SGHRS and YFSETQ. The V segment lost 5 bases and the J segment 6 bases; nucleotides outside the gene matches: 3. This CDR3 has 13 residues. The CDR3 DNA is TGCGCCAGCAGGGTTAGCGGGGGGGATACGCAGTATTTT. It specifies CASRVSGGDTQYF. The variable domain in full, completed from reference TRBV5-1 and TRBJ2-3, reads KAGVTQTPRYLIKTRGQQVTLSCSPISGHRSVSWYQQTPGQGLQFLFEYFSETQRNKGNFPGRFSGRQFSNSRSEMNVSTLELGDSALYLCASRVSGGDTQYFGPGTRLTVL.

The chain has TRBV11-2 and TRBJ2-1, with 10 nucleotides matching TRBD2. The germline V gene has CDR1 SGHAT and CDR2 FQNNGV. The V gene end was trimmed by 6 bases and the J gene end by 3 bases; junction bases not matched to a gene: 5. The CDR3 is 15 amino acids. The DNA for the CDR3 is TGTGCCAGCAGACCACTAGCGGGGAGCTACAATGAGCAGTTCTTC. Protein product: CASRPLAGSYNEQFF.

The chain employs TRBV18 and TRBJ1-3, with 8 bases that match TRBD1. With 3 bases clipped from V and 0 bases from J, the junction kept 4 bases outside the gene matches. The CDR3 runs 16 residues. Per the germline V gene, CDR1 is KGHSH and CDR2 is LQKENI. In DNA form, the CDR3 reads TGTGCCAGCTCACCGGGACAGGCCAGCTCTGGAAACACCATATATTTT. Its translation is CASSPGQASSGNTIYF.

This chain connects TRBV14 to TRBJ1-2; D is ambiguous. Germline loops: CDR1 SGHDN, CDR2 FVKESK. The length of the CDR3 is 15 residues. The ends were cut back, 0 bases at V and 10 bases at J, with 18 bases in the middle. CDR3 in amino acids: CASSQDWAPTSHYTF. DNA for the CDR3: TGTGCCAGCAGCCAAGACTGGGCACCAACAAGTCACTACACCTTC.

The chain combines TRBV7-2 with TRBJ1-4, with 9 bases matching TRBD1. This CDR3 has 14 amino acids. From germline, CDR1 is SGHTA and CDR2 FQGNSA. V lost 3 bases, J lost 8 bases, and 4 bases stayed unmatched. The CDR3 sequence: CASSFNTGGEKLFF. The CDR3 DNA follows: TGTGCCAGCAGCTTCAACACAGGGGGCGAAAAACTGTTTTTT.

The chain combines TRBV28 with TRBJ1-5, with 9 bases aligning to TRBD1. Germline loops: CDR1 MDHEN, CDR2 SYDVKM. V was clipped by 5 bases and J by 2 bases; unmatched bases: 7. The CDR3 sequence is 16 residues long. The CDR3 nucleotides read TGTGCCAGCAGTCCACGGACAGGGGTGGGCAATCAGCCCCAGCATTTT. Its translation: CASSPRTGVGNQPQHF.

This chain joins TRBV11-2 and TRBJ2-6; tentatively, D is TRBD2 (6 bases). The CDR3 spans 14 residues. Germline CDR1 is SGHAT and CDR2 is FQNNGV. The germline V and J ends were trimmed by 0 bases and 11 bases, with 11 bases remaining between them. The chain's CDR3 is CASSLDWGDHVLTF. CDR3 bases: TGTGCCAGCAGCTTAGATTGGGGGGACCACGTCCTGACTTTC.

The chain carries TRBV10-3 and TRBJ1-3; 9 positions agree with TRBD1. The CDR3 consists of 14 residues. V shed 6 bases, J shed 3 bases, and the junction held 3 bases outside the gene matches. The germline gives CDR1 ENHRY, CDR2 SYGVKD. For the CDR3, the DNA is TGTGCCATCAGCGGACAGGGGAATGGAAACACCATATATTTT. This translates into CAISGQGNGNTIYF.